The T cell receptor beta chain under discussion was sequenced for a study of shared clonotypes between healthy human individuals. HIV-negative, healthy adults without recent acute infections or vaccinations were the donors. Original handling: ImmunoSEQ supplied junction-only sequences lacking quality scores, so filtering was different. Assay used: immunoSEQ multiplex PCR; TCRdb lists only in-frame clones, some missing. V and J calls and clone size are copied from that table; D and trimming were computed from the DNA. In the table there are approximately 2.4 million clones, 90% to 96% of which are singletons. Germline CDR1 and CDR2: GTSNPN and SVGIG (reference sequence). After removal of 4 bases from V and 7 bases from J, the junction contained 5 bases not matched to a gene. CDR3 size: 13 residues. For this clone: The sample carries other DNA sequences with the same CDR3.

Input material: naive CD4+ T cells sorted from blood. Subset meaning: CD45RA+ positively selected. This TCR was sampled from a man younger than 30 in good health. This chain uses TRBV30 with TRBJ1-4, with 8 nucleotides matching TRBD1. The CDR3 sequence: CAWNTGGGEKLFF. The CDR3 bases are TGTGCCTGGAATACAGGGGGTGGTGAAAAACTGTTTTTT.